This T cell receptor (beta chain) originates from a study of post-analysis software for immune sequencing data. Whole-study results and caveats: Four to six TRBV segments appeared more often in patients than in controls, and TRBV5-6, TRBV5-1 and TRBV20-1 were among these. Patients with multiple sclerosis recorded significantly lower normalized Chao1 diversity than controls, the study found.

Incorporated into the TCR beta cDNA libraries were unique molecular identifiers, which served to reduce PCR and sequencing biases. TCRdb re-called the PCR reads through MiXCR, storing one row per CDR3 protein. The table records approximately 660,000 distinct CDR3 sequences, approximately 59% of them present only once. V lost 4 bases to trimming and J lost 6 bases, with 11 bases between them. The CDR3 covers 13 residues. Germline CDR1 and CDR2: PRHDT and FYEKMQ (reference sequence). This clonotype was counted between two and nine times. No antigen is known for it. The origin of this receptor is a girl aged 2 to 9 with multiple sclerosis. The chain couples TRBV13 to TRBJ2-3; D uncertain. The sample comprised blood. CDR3 region: CASSSRGEDTQYF. In DNA, the CDR3 is TGTGCCAGCAGCTCCAGAGGCGAGGATACGCAGTATTTT.